This T cell receptor (beta chain) was captured by sequencing in a study of early T cells in non-severe SARS-CoV-2 infection. Study information: Chains were not paired, and sequencing was done on bulk RNA from unsorted whole blood.

This clonotype was counted a few times. At one end the junction does not follow the germline gene, possibly because of a read error. The CDR3 runs 15 residues. Germline CDR1 and CDR2: LNHNV and YYDKDF (reference sequence). The protocol attached unique molecular identifiers to individual cDNA molecules. A single record per CDR3 protein comes from TCRdb applying MiXCR to the 5' RACE reads. The data hold tens of thousands of distinct CDR3 sequences, with 5.4% observed a single time. This specimen consisted of whole blood, obtained at baseline. The receptor was isolated from an adult who was a healthcare worker with PCR-confirmed SARS-CoV-2 infection or an uninfected control (not recorded which). The chain carries TRBV15 and TRBJ1-1, with D possibly TRBD1 on 5 matching bases. CDR3 nucleotide sequence: TGTGCCACCAGCAGAGATCCACGGGGCAACACTGAACCTTTCTTT. Amino acid sequence: CATSRDPRGNTEPFF.